This record covers a single TCR beta chain. The antigen remains unidentified. Then a second PCR, running about 6 to 11 cycles, was carried out with a sample-barcoded 5' primer and a J-beta primer mix. TCRdb ran MiXCR on the 5' RACE reads and lists one entry per CDR3 protein. Of approximately 1,000,000 distinct CDR3 sequences listed, approximately 38% are singletons. The data originate from a study of blood T cells in healthy people across ages. Whole-study results and caveats: Because donor CMV status was unknown, expanded clonotype changes were possibly confounded. Diversity of TCR beta correlated strongly with naive T cell percentage.

Isolating PBMCs gave at least 6.5 million of these cells per sample. The CDR3 is made up of 12 amino acids. Germline loops: CDR1 SGHDN, CDR2 FVKESK. V was pared by 6 bases and J by 8 bases, with 10 bases between. The chain uses TRBV14 and TRBJ1-4; possible D gene TRBD1, 5 bases. The receptor comes from a man aged 18 to 29 in good health. The sequencing sample was made of blood. The DNA for the CDR3 is TGTGCCAGCAGGAGGGGCGTCGAAAAACTGTTTTTT. This sequence encodes CASRRGVEKLFF.